This TCR beta chain was identified in a study of early T cells in non-severe SARS-CoV-2 infection (dated by TCRdb to about 2021). With respect to the entire study: Because TCR sequencing relied on bulk RNA taken from unsorted whole blood, pairing of alpha and beta chains was not possible. The research as a whole found: Matching against VDJdb was skewed toward anti-spike CD8 responses, likely underestimated virus-specific expansions, and missed private and CD4 specificities.

The germline V gene gives CDR1 as SGHDN and CDR2 as FVKESK. Spanning cysteine to phenylalanine, the CDR3 consists of 19 amino acids. Only the CDR3 part of the read is kept: 57 bases, read in frame from the first base. V has 5 bases trimmed and J has 4 bases trimmed; junction bases matching no gene number 15. The library was produced with 5' RACE. For sequencing, a NextSeq 500 was employed. To correct for sequencing error and PCR bias, the TCR library protocol tagged individual cDNA molecules with unique molecular identifiers. Sequencing covered both TCR alpha and beta chains, and within each sample the abundances of alpha and beta sequences were tightly co-correlated. Concerning the study's data processing: Decombinator V4 was used to perform V gene, J gene and CDR3 annotation of TCR sequences. Expanded TCRs were defined as changing significantly between any two time points under a Poisson model with p below 0.0001. TCR abundances were normalised to the total number of TCRs sequenced per sample and expressed as counts per million. TRAV1-2 paired with TRAJ12, TRAJ20 or TRAJ33 defined MAIT TCRs, while TRAV10 paired with TRAJ18 defined iNKT TCRs. A search of VDJdb, accessed on 1 November 2021, was run for TCRs annotated to CMV, EBV and SARS-CoV-2, with TCRs annotated for multiple antigens excluded. The public reads were reanalyzed by TCRdb: fastp trimming at Q25, MiXCR alignment, in-frame beta chains only. A single entry per CDR3 protein holds the most common genes and DNA from its merged rows. The authors' filters were not applied to this entry. This sample comprises roughly 66,000 distinct CDR3 sequences, over 8% of them detected only once. Approximately 3% of the sample is held by the ten biggest clonotypes.

As for this clonotype: Its antigen is still unknown. Base qualities are not recorded, but no much larger clone differs from it by a single base.

The study was a case-control design nested within a healthcare worker cohort in London, UK, with weekly nasopharyngeal swab PCR tests and blood sampling. Healthcare workers were recruited during the week of the UK lockdown, between 23 and 31 March 2020, and followed weekly for up to about 15 weeks. The chain links TRBV14 with TRBJ2-1; the central 12 bases match TRBD2. Material: whole blood. The receptor's source is an adult who was a healthcare worker with PCR-confirmed SARS-CoV-2 infection or an uninfected control (not recorded which). At the DNA level, the sequence is TGTGCCAGCAGCAAACGAAATTACGGGACTAGCGGGCCGTACAATGAGCAGTTCTTC. This yields the protein CASSKRNYGTSGPYNEQFF.